This TCR beta chain was recorded in a study of shared clonotypes between healthy human individuals. The method was immunoSEQ multiplex PCR; TCRdb's version includes in-frame clones alone and lacks a portion of them. The sample contains roughly 1,100,000 clones, roughly 80% of which appear only once. The CDR3 spans 16 residues. Germline V gene sequence: CDR1 SGHRS, CDR2 YFSETQ. Between the trimmed V and J ends, which lost 4 bases and 0 bases, there was a span of 14 bases. The rearrangement links TRBV5-1 to TRBJ1-3, with D unclear. The specimen sequenced was memory CD4+ T cells sorted from blood. The subset here: CD45RA-negative fraction. This clonotype originated in a man between 18 and 35 years old in good health. The CDR3 loop is CASSLETPVSGNTIYF. CDR3 sequence (DNA): TGCGCCAGCAGCCTGGAGACACCCGTCTCTGGAAACACCATATATTTT.